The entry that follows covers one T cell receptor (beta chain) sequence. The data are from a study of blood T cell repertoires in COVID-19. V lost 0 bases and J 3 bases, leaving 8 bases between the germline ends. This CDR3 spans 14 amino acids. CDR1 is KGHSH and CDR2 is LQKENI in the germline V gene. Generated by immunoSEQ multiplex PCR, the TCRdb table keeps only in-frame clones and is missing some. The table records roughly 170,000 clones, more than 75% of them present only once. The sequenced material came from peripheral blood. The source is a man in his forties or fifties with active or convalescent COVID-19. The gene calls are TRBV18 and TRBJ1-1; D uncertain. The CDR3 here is CASSPPNSYTEAFF. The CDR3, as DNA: TGTGCCAGCTCACCACCGAACAGTTACACTGAAGCTTTCTTT. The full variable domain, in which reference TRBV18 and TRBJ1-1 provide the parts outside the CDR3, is NAGVMQNPRHLVRRRGQEARLRCSPMKGHSHVYWYRQLPEEGLKFMVYLQKENIIDESGMPKERFSAEFPKEGPSILRIQQVVRGDSAAYFCASSPPNSYTEAFFGQGTRLTVV.